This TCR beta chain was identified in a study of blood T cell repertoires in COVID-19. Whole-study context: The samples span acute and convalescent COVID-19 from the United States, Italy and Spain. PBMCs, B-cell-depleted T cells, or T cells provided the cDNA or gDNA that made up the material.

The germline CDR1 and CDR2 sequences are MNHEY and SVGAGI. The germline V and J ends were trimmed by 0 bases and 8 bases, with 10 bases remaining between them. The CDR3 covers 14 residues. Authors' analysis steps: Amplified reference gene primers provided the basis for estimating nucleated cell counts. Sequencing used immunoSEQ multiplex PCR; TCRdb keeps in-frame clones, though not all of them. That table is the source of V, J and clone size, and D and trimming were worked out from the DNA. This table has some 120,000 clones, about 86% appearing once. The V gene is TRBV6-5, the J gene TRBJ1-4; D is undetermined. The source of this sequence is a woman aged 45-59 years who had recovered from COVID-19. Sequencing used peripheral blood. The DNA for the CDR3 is TGTGCCAGCAGTTACTCCCCAGGTTTGGAAAAACTGTTTTTT. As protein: CASSYSPGLEKLFF.